What follows are 28 T cell receptor beta chains derived from one specimen sequenced in a study of a mutant IDH1 vaccine in newly diagnosed glioma. These receptors' antigens are unknown. The method was immunoSEQ multiplex PCR; TCRdb's version includes in-frame clones alone and lacks a portion of them. Of roughly 43,000 clones listed, approximately 76% are singletons. This sample's time point: week 23, last vaccination. What each vaccine dose contained was 300 ug of mutant IDH1 20-mer peptide, accompanied by topical imiquimod. The specimen comprised PBMCs, sampled from a glioma patient whose treatment included an IDH1 peptide vaccine. The receptors shown here come from a man between 45 and 60 years old with glioma.

This clone was seen a few times. The chain links TRBV7-9 to TRBJ1-1; 8 bases fit TRBD1. This CDR3 contains 13 residues. Germline CDR1 reads SEHNR; CDR2 reads FQNEAQ (reference sequence). The J segment lost 1 base and the V segment lost 5 bases, leaving 0 bases of the junction unmatched. In DNA form, the CDR3 reads TGTGCCAGCAGCGACAGGGGGAACACTGAAGCTTTCTTT. Its protein is CASSDRGNTEAFF.

This chain connects TRBV5-4 to TRBJ1-4; D remains unclear. Deletions cut 0 bases from V and 7 bases from J, with 13 bases between. CDR1 SGHNT and CDR2 YYREEE come from the germline V gene (reference sequence). This CDR3 has 15 amino acids. The CDR3 DNA sequence: TGTGCCAGCAGCTTGGGGGGAGGCCTCCTTGAAAAACTGTTTTTT. The encoded protein is CASSLGGGLLEKLFF.

The gene calls are TRBV6-5 and TRBJ1-2; D is ambiguous. The germline V gene encodes CDR1 MNHEY and CDR2 SVGAGI. V shed 6 bases and J shed 7 bases, with 12 bases lying between them. The length of the CDR3 is 12 residues. As DNA, the CDR3 is TGTGCCAGCAGAATCCCAGGCGTTGGCTACACCTTC. Amino acid sequence: CASRIPGVGYTF.

The rearrangement joins TRBV11-2 to TRBJ1-5; the match to TRBD1 covers 7 bases. The germline V gene encodes CDR1 SGHAT and CDR2 FQNNGV. The CDR3 has 15 residues. V dropped 5 bases and J dropped 3; count of bases not matched to a gene: 7. The CDR3 nucleotides are TGTGCCAGCAGCCTAAACAGGGGCTACAATCAGCCCCAGCATTTT. This translates into CASSLNRGYNQPQHF.

There are a few counts of this clone. This sequence joins TRBV7-2 and TRBJ1-1; D is ambiguous. Germline assignment: CDR1 SGHTA and CDR2 FQGNSA. The CDR3 runs 14 residues. Trimming shortened V by 4 bases and J by 5 bases, and 14 bases separated the two germline ends. The CDR3 DNA follows: TGTGCCAGCAGCTATGGCGACGTGCGGACTGAAGCTTTCTTT. This gives the protein CASSYGDVRTEAFF.

A single count supports this clone. The rearrangement uses TRBV5-6 and TRBJ2-3; 10 bases agree with TRBD2. Germline CDR1 reads SGHDT; CDR2 reads YYEEEE. CDR3 length equals 18 residues. V gave up 5 bases and J gave up 0 bases; unmatched junction bases: 12. The CDR3 loop reads CASSPSGLATLSTDTQYF. The DNA for the CDR3 is TGTGCCAGCAGTCCATCGGGACTAGCGACCTTGAGCACAGATACGCAGTATTTT.

This clone was observed a handful of times. The sample holds other DNA sequences that translate to the same CDR3. V is TRBV4-1 and J is TRBJ2-7, with TRBD1 matching over 8 bases. CDR1 is MGHRA, CDR2 YSYEKL, per germline. With V trimmed by 5 bases and J by 2 bases, 8 bases remained unmatched. The CDR3 consists of 15 residues. The CDR3 DNA reads TGCGCCAGCAGCTACACCCAGGGGGCGGCCTACGAGCAGTACTTC. Its translation is CASSYTQGAAYEQYF.

This chain links TRBV6-1 with TRBJ1-1; D unresolved. CDR1 and CDR2 from the germline V gene are MNHNS and SASEGT. The CDR3 is made up of 13 amino acids. The germline V and J ends were trimmed by 3 bases and 5 bases, with 10 bases remaining between them. The CDR3 spells CASSEFLRTEAFF. The DNA for the CDR3 is TGTGCCAGCAGTGAGTTTTTGCGGACTGAAGCTTTCTTT.

The gene calls are TRBV7-9 and TRBJ1-6; 10 bases fit TRBD1. The CDR3 is made up of 14 amino acids. Germline CDR1 reads SEHNR; CDR2 reads FQNEAQ (reference sequence). The J segment lost 8 bases and the V segment lost 5 bases, leaving 3 bases of the junction unmatched. The CDR3 DNA is TGTGCCAGCAGCACCGGGACAGGGGATTCACCCCTCCACTTT. Protein sequence: CASSTGTGDSPLHF.

The chain uses TRBV2 and TRBJ2-7; no clear D. The CDR3 consists of 12 residues. Germline V gene lookup returns CDR1 SNHLY and CDR2 FYNNEI. Trimming removed 7 bases at V and 1 base at J, with 8 bases between. The CDR3 loop reads CASTAESYEQYF. In DNA, the CDR3 is TGTGCCAGCACGGCAGAGTCCTACGAGCAGTACTTC. Using reference TRBV2 and TRBJ2-7 for the parts outside the CDR3, the full variable domain is EPEVTQTPSHQVTQMGQEVILRCVPISNHLYFYWYRQILGQKVEFLVSFYNNEISEKSEIFDDQFSVERPDGSNFTLKIRSTKLEDSAMYFCASTAESYEQYFGPGTRLTVT.

V is TRBV18 and J is TRBJ2-7, with D maybe TRBD2 (6 bases). Deletions cut 6 bases from V and 5 bases from J, with 14 bases between. CDR3 length: 13 residues. Germline CDR1 is KGHSH and CDR2 is LQKENI. This CDR3 is CASSRGGVDEQYF. CDR3 in DNA: TGTGCCAGCTCCCGTGGAGGGGTCGACGAGCAGTACTTC.

CDR3: CSVGGQGNTGELFF. DNA for the CDR3: TGCAGCGTTGGGGGACAGGGAAACACCGGGGAGCTGTTTTTT. The chain uses TRBV29-1 and TRBJ2-2, with TRBD1 identical over 9 bases. V shed 4 bases and J 2 bases; nucleotides not matched to a gene: 2. CDR3 length: 14 residues. CDR1 and CDR2 from the germline V gene are SQVTM and ANQGSEA.

The chain links TRBV2 to TRBJ2-1, with TRBD1 matching 8 bases. Germline CDR1 and CDR2: SNHLY and FYNNEI. After removal of 6 bases from V and 7 bases from J, the junction contained 5 bases not matched to a gene. The CDR3 spans 13 residues. Here the CDR3 reads CASSTRTGNEQFF. The CDR3 DNA is TGTGCCAGCAGCACGAGGACAGGGAATGAGCAGTTCTTC. Filled out from reference TRBV2 and TRBJ2-1, the complete variable domain reads EPEVTQTPSHQVTQMGQEVILRCVPISNHLYFYWYRQILGQKVEFLVSFYNNEISEKSEIFDDQFSVERPDGSNFTLKIRSTKLEDSAMYFCASSTRTGNEQFFGPGTRLTVL.

This chain connects TRBV10-3 to TRBJ2-7; 7 bases are a match to TRBD1. The germline gives CDR1 ENHRY, CDR2 SYGVKD. Trimming took 4 bases from V and 6 from J; bases not matched to a gene: 9. This CDR3 region has 14 residues. The CDR3 here is CAISVRTGVGEQYF. CDR3 coding DNA: TGTGCCATCAGTGTTCGAACAGGGGTCGGCGAGCAGTACTTC.

The chain joins TRBV2 to TRBJ2-7; 9 bases are a match to TRBD1. V lost 1 base, J lost 6 bases, and 7 bases stayed unmatched. The CDR3 contains 15 residues. Germline lookup yields CDR1 SNHLY and CDR2 FYNNEI. The CDR3 loop reads CASSEGDRAIGEQYF. The CDR3 nucleotides are TGTGCCAGCAGTGAAGGGGACAGGGCTATCGGCGAGCAGTACTTC. Using reference TRBV2 and TRBJ2-7 for the parts outside the CDR3, the full variable domain is EPEVTQTPSHQVTQMGQEVILRCVPISNHLYFYWYRQILGQKVEFLVSFYNNEISEKSEIFDDQFSVERPDGSNFTLKIRSTKLEDSAMYFCASSEGDRAIGEQYFGPGTRLTVT.

The gene calls are TRBV7-6 and TRBJ1-4, with 7 bases that match TRBD1. This CDR3 has 15 amino acids. V lost 0 bases and J lost 10; bases outside the gene matches: 8. The germline gives CDR1 SGHVS, CDR2 FNYEAQ. CDR3: CASSLAGGAMGKLFF. For the CDR3, the DNA is TGTGCCAGCAGCTTAGCAGGGGGCGCGATGGGAAAACTGTTTTTT.

Written as DNA, the CDR3 is TGTGCCAGCAGTTCAGTGGGGGCAGGCGAGCAGTACTTC. It translates to CASSSVGAGEQYF. V is TRBV27 and J is TRBJ2-7; possibly TRBD1 for D (6 bases). The length of the CDR3 is 13 residues. Germline loops: CDR1 MNHEY, CDR2 SMNVEV (reference sequence). The V gene lost 4 bases and the J gene lost 6 bases, with 13 bases spanning the gap.

This clone was counted a few times. The junction departs from the called germline gene at one end, perhaps through a read error. CDR3 sequence: CASSIDRMNGKLFF. The CDR3 DNA sequence: TGTGCCAGCAGTATTGACAGGATGAATGGAAAACTGTTTTTT. The chain uses TRBV27 and TRBJ1-4, with D possibly matching TRBD1 (6 bases). CDR1 and CDR2 from the germline V gene are MNHEY and SMNVEV (reference sequence). The CDR3 has 14 amino acids.

This rearrangement joins TRBV4-1 to TRBJ2-1; 9 nucleotides agree with TRBD1. The junction had 4 bases not matched to a gene; V was cut back by 0 bases and J by 7 bases. Germline V CDR1 and CDR2: MGHRA, YSYEKL. There are 15 residues in the CDR3. CDR3 region: CASSQDGTGWNEQFF. The CDR3 DNA is TGCGCCAGCAGCCAAGACGGGACAGGGTGGAATGAGCAGTTCTTC.

The chain recombines TRBV7-2 with TRBJ2-2, with 8 bases that match TRBD2. Germline V lookup: CDR1 SGHTA, CDR2 FQGNSA. The junction had 10 bases not matched to a gene; V was cut back by 5 bases and J by 5 bases. The CDR3 loop spans 16 amino acids. For the CDR3, the DNA is TGTGCCAGCAGCCCGGGGGGGGGAAGAAGGACCGGGGAGCTGTTTTTT. Translating gives CASSPGGGRRTGELFF.

With regard to this clone: The sample carries other DNA sequences with the same CDR3. V usage is TRBV29-1 and J usage is TRBJ1-1; 7 bases line up with TRBD1. Germline V gene data show CDR1 as SQVTM and CDR2 as ANQGSEA. The V segment lost 5 bases and the J segment 1 base; nucleotides outside the gene matches: 1. The CDR3 has 12 amino acids. CDR3 bases: TGCAGCGTTAGGACAGGGAACACTGAAGCTTTCTTT. Translation gives CSVRTGNTEAFF. The whole variable domain, filled in from reference TRBV29-1 and TRBJ1-1, reads SAVISQKPSRDICQRGTSLTIQCQVDSQVTMMFWYRQQPGQSLTLIATANQGSEATYESGFVIDKFPISRPNLTFSTLTVSNMSPEDSSIYLCSVRTGNTEAFFGQGTRLTVV.

V gene TRBV9 combines with J gene TRBJ2-5; D possibly corresponds to TRBD1 (9 bases). CDR1 is SGDLS, CDR2 YYNGEE, per germline. The CDR3 extends over 15 amino acids. Between the trimmed V and J ends, which lost 2 bases and 5 bases, there was a span of 16 bases. DNA for the CDR3: TGTGCCAGCAGCGTCGGGACAGGGACTAGTGAGACCCAGTACTTC. This gives the protein CASSVGTGTSETQYF.

This clone was seen more than once but under ten times. J is TRBJ1-1 and V is TRBV6-6; possible D gene TRBD1, 5 bases. V gave up 10 bases and J gave up 4 bases, with 16 bases separating them. Germline CDR1 and CDR2: MNHNY and SVGAGI (reference sequence). The CDR3 is 13 amino acids. CDR3 protein: CATCKGRGTEAFF. CDR3 DNA: TGTGCCACCTGCAAAGGGAGGGGCACTGAAGCTTTCTTT.

This chain uses TRBV7-2 with TRBJ1-3; D is ambiguous. Trimming removed 2 bases at V and 0 bases at J, with 8 bases between. Germline V gives CDR1 SGHTA, CDR2 FQGNSA. The CDR3 covers 15 residues. This CDR3 is CASSLYYGSGNTIYF. Written as DNA, the CDR3 is TGTGCCAGCAGCTTATATTACGGCTCTGGAAACACCATATATTTT.

The chain uses TRBV19 and TRBJ1-2; TRBD1 agrees at 7 bases. Unmatched junction bases numbered 6, after V lost 6 bases and J lost 2 bases. This CDR3 contains 14 residues. CDR1 is LNHDA, CDR2 SQIVND, per germline (reference sequence). In DNA form, the CDR3 reads TGTGCCAGTAGAGAAGGGGGACAGAACTATGGCTACACCTTC. Its protein product is CASREGGQNYGYTF.

The chain couples TRBV10-3 to TRBJ2-7, with 9 bases that match TRBD1. The CDR3 sequence is 16 residues long. Trimming removed 5 bases from V and 5 bases from J; junction bases left unmatched: 13. Germline CDR1 and CDR2: ENHRY and SYGVKD. CDR3 in amino acids: CAISPTPGQGGNEQYF. CDR3 nucleotide sequence: TGTGCCATCAGTCCAACTCCGGGACAGGGTGGAAACGAGCAGTACTTC.

This clone has more than one count but fewer than ten. J is TRBJ1-1 and V is TRBV5-1, with TRBD1 as a possible D gene (5 bases). CDR3 length: 12 amino acids. Germline CDR1 is SGHRS and CDR2 is YFSETQ. V shed 3 bases and J shed 4 bases, with 7 bases lying between them. The CDR3 nucleotides read TGCGCCAGCAGCTCGAGGGGCACTGAAGCTTTCTTT. Encoded protein: CASSSRGTEAFF.

This sequence joins TRBV25-1 and TRBJ1-2; D gene ambiguous. V dropped 8 bases and J dropped 4 bases, with 11 bases sitting between them. CDR3 length equals 12 residues. Germline V lookup: CDR1 MGHDK, CDR2 SYGVNS. This chain's CDR3 is CASSQEIYGYTF. The CDR3 coding sequence is TGTGCCAGCTCTCAGGAGATCTATGGCTACACCTTC.